The source of this T cell receptor beta chain is a study of cytomegalovirus exposure and HLA in healthy donors (dated by TCRdb to about 2017). For context, the study as a whole: An earlier analysis of 550 to 700 of the donors reported approximately 290 Gb of sequence data and some 120 million unique TCR beta sequences from about 179 million T cells. Roughly 290 gigabases of sequencing data and around 90 million unique TCR sequences made up an early release that covered fewer than 650 HLA-typed donors. Among the roughly 400 genotyped donors, around 79% belonged to the genetic ancestry cluster associated with self-reported Caucasian donors. The study aimed to test whether signatures of past pathogen exposure could be identified by cataloging public T cell receptors. The study used immunosequencing to profile the T cell repertoires of approximately 690 subjects and linked those repertoires to cytomegalovirus serostatus. In addition to the first cohort of 666 subjects, a separate validation cohort of about 120 different subjects was used. To predict cytomegalovirus infection status, the study brought together high-throughput TCR immunosequencing, statistical association of individual TCRs with disease status, and machine learning. In a later analysis, previously published TCR beta repertoires from 550 to 700 donors were re-analyzed and high-resolution HLA genotyping was added so that TCR occurrence patterns could be studied. Rather than using new phenotypic data, the later analysis identified candidate immune exposures from TCR beta sequences and from how often those sequences occurred across donors. An earlier analysis of 500 to 650 of the donors applied high-throughput TCR beta sequencing to assess whether each TCR beta V gene segment acted as functional or pseudogenic. Alongside the repertoire data, information on donor age, sex, ethnicity and CMV serostatus was compiled. In a later genetic analysis, genome-wide SNP genotypes for about 65% of the roughly 700 donors were used, and that subset was treated as a discovery cohort. Every discovery cohort repertoire had been produced on one sequencing platform. Class I and class II HLA loci were covered by the typing at four-digit resolution. Typing coverage differed by locus: A, B, C, DRB1 and DQB1 were typed in about 629-640 donors, DQA1 in 522, DPA1 in 600 to 610, and DPB1 in around 490. Five DR-DQ haplotypes were handled as single units for association and clustering, since linkage in the cohort was strong. Across 398 genotyped donors of the cohort, an average of 235,054 unique TCR beta nucleotide sequences per donor were sequenced, and roughly 20% of those sequences were non-productive. Overall study results and their limits: In this cohort, only TCR beta chains were sequenced, and detectable features were limited by the absence of alpha or paired-chain data. In vitro tests confirmed that a few of the cytomegalovirus-associated TCR beta chains recognize cytomegalovirus antigens. The only immune exposure information available for the cohort was CMV serostatus. Cytomegalovirus status was reported to be diagnosed by the classifier with high specificity and sensitivity in both the original and validation cohorts. Some IMGT-functional V segments, including TRBV6-2 and TRBV6-3, could not be told apart with the 87-base-pair reads, so those segments were excluded. In a later analysis, TCR association rates were found to vary across HLA loci, with the most associated TCRs seen for DRB1 alleles and the fewest for HLA-C alleles. Approximately 18 rarely observed V segments, including chromosome 9 orphons, were excluded from the earlier analysis of approximately 600 of the donors because counts were too low. In a later genetic analysis, fewer N-insertions in productive TCRs were reported among donors in an Asian-associated ancestry cluster than the roughly 700-donor mean. The sequencing pipeline was judged likely to have produced a cluster of highly shared sequence variants as a technical artifact. Several of the top co-occurrence clusters appeared to be linked to parvovirus B19, influenza, CMV and Epstein-Barr virus, according to a later analysis. In a later genetic analysis, a missense DCLRE1C variant was associated with V-gene and J-gene trimming of TCR beta chains, and the association was replicated in an independent cohort. HLA typing was unavailable for some donors at each locus, so association tests used only the typed subset. According to the authors, the approach could potentially be generalized to other disease states and immunological phenotypes. The presence/absence analyses assumed that sequencing depth was roughly uniform across donors, and that assumption may not be true. A later analysis associated roughly 17,000 TCR beta sequences with specific HLA alleles at a false discovery rate of 0.05. Correlated functional status among segregating V segments might be attributable to linkage disequilibrium, but an unknown experimental factor could not be ruled out. When HLA alleles, especially DR and DQ, strongly co-occurred, attributing TCR associations to individual alleles was difficult. A further reported finding was that TCR beta sequences accurately predicted the HLA-A and HLA-B alleles for most subjects in the first cohort. In a later analysis, HLA-associated TCR beta chains showed more clonal expansion and lower generation probabilities than non-associated chains that were equally common. A later analysis found that most CMV-associated TCR beta chains appeared HLA-restricted, with HLA associations seemingly driven largely by CMV exposure. Broadly in line with IMGT annotations, most TCR beta V segments showed up in productive rearrangements about 87% or about 30% of the time in an earlier analysis of 450 to 600 of the donors. Most TCR sequences were seen in very few donors, while some public TCRs were found in many individuals. In the study, around 150 TCR beta chains were listed as associated with cytomegalovirus.

Library creation used the immunoSEQ multiplex PCR assay. For the multiplex PCR, a mixture combining 60 forward primers for TCR Vbeta segments and 13 reverse primers for TCR Jbeta segments was used. The CDR3 region of rearranged TCR beta genes was amplified from genomic DNA by a multiplex PCR assay. The amplified TCR beta libraries were sequenced on the Illumina HiSeq System as 87-base-pair reads. The authors' pipeline ran thus. Across the 670 or so repertoires, a later analysis counted approximately 83 million unique TCR beta chains, approximately 12 million of which were shared by at least two donors. To remove PCR and sequencing errors, raw reads were error-corrected and collapsed into unique sequences using a nearest-neighbor algorithm that merged closely related sequences. V, D and J gene segments were assigned by aligning CDR3 sequences to IMGT reference sequences. For a sequence to be retained, a match of at least six nucleotides to both a V gene segment and a J gene segment was required. A rearrangement was called productive if the CDR3 had no stop codons and remained in frame with V and J, and every other rearrangement was called non-productive. CDR3 was defined by IMGT convention, running from the second conserved V-encoded cysteine to the conserved J-encoded phenylalanine. The earlier analysis of around 640 of the donors excluded sequences that lacked an unambiguous match to a single V gene segment. In an earlier analysis of several hundred of the donors, V segments were called functional above 56.7% productive rearrangements and were called segregating when the between-donor standard deviation exceeded 5%. To diagnose cytomegalovirus status from the catalog of TCR beta chain sequences, a statistical classification framework was built. V and J gene assignment, in a later analysis, came from comparing TCR nucleotide sequences with IMGT/GENE-DB human TR gene sequences. In a later analysis, CDR3 sequences and most-parsimonious VDJ recombination scenarios were assigned using the TCRdist pipeline. A later analysis defined each TCR beta chain by its CDR3 amino acid sequence plus V-gene family, and excluded reads lacking a unique V-gene family. A later analysis removed 450 to 600 highly shared, low-generation-probability nucleotide sequences to deal with suspected cross-contamination and a sequencing artifact. For each public chain, a later analysis derived a clonal expansion index from normalized ranks of inferred template counts within each repertoire. Generation probabilities in a later analysis came from a VDJ recombination model fitted to out-of-frame rearrangements, and those results were checked against IGoR. In a later analysis, hypergeometric tests were used to score TCR-TCR, TCR-HLA and TCR-CMV co-occurrence, with a repertoire-size bias correction applied to TCR pairs. To estimate false discovery rates, a later analysis permuted the HLA or CMV assignments 20 times. In a later analysis, co-occurring TCRs were grouped using DBSCAN, with TCRdist sequence similarity added in when clustering inside HLA-allele-positive subsets. Repertoires with fewer than 30,000 or more than 120,000 public chains, plus five repertoires with anomalous nucleotide sharing, were excluded from co-occurrence clustering. TCRdb stores this immuneACCESS table with in-frame sequences only. Part of the clones is absent; in the studies checked, under half of the shortfall reflects unresolved V genes, and no reason is known for the rest. That table supplies the V and J calls and clone size; D and trimming were determined from the DNA. The sample yields approximately 150,000 clones; 65% to 80% were counted once. The ten largest make up 1.5% to 2% of the sample.

The cohort consisted of approximately 670 healthy bone marrow donors. All cohort members were sampled while nominally healthy, although unrecorded immune exposures were likely present. The donor was CMV seronegative and was included in the group of over 300 seronegative cohort members. A peripheral blood sample was provided by each donor, and peripheral blood mononuclear cells were used for TCR beta sequencing. The Qiagen DNeasy Blood Extraction Kit was used to extract genomic DNA from the blood cell samples. On this clone: There is no known antigen for this receptor. Per-nucleotide qualities are absent, and no much larger clonotype sits a single base away.

Measured from the cysteine to the phenylalanine, the CDR3 is 18 residues long. Of the read, only the CDR3 DNA is kept; its 54 bases are in frame from base 1. CDR1 MDHEN and CDR2 SYDVKM were looked up in the germline V gene. Compared with germline, V lacks 5 bases and J lacks 0 bases; bases without a gene match: 10. The chain uses TRBV28 and TRBJ1-6; 7 central nucleotides agree with TRBD1. The TCR sequence derives from a woman aged 40 to 50 in good health and CMV-seronegative. The sample taken for sequencing was PBMCs. The CDR3 has the sequence CASSPPGQPSSYNSPLHF. The nucleotide sequence reads as follows: TGTGCCAGCAGTCCCCCGGGACAGCCGAGCTCCTATAATTCACCCCTCCACTTT. This CDR3, with the reference TRBV28 and TRBJ1-6 proteins standing in past its ends, gives the full variable domain DVKVTQSSRYLVKRTGEKVFLECVQDMDHENMFWYRQDPGLGLRLIYFSYDVKMKEKGDIPEGYSVSREKKERFSLILESASTNQTSMYLCASSPPGQPSSYNSPLHFGNGTRLTVT.